The rows below give T cell receptor beta chains drawn from one sample of a study of blood T cell repertoires in COVID-19. Using immunoSEQ multiplex PCR, the repertoire was profiled, and TCRdb retains in-frame clones only, with some absent. This table has 250,000 to 350,000 clones, roughly 90% appearing once. Sequenced sample: PBMCs or T cells enriched from blood (not recorded which). The source of these receptors is a woman in her 30s who had recovered from COVID-19. CDR3s include the opening cysteine and the closing phenylalanine or tryptophan. D genes are given only for firm matches. Size is omitted from some rows. Given values are once, few, many or a class for expanded clones.

d_call j_call clone_size v_call cdr3_aa cdr3_nt
NA TRBJ2-7 NA TRBV28 CASSWRITYYEQYF TGTGCCAGCAGCTGGAGGATCACGTACTACGAGCAGTACTTC
NA TRBJ2-7 NA TRBV1 CTSSQSSGTAYEQYF TGCACCAGCAGCCAATCCTCCGGGACAGCCTACGAGCAGTACTTC
NA TRBJ1-5 NA TRBV20-1 CSASFPGLSNQPQHF TGCAGTGCTAGTTTCCCGGGACTCAGCAATCAGCCCCAGCATTTT
TRBD2 TRBJ2-5 once TRBV30 CAWSRGVAGGHETQYF TGTGCCTGGAGCCGCGGGGTAGCGGGGGGGCACGAGACCCAGTACTTC
TRBD1 TRBJ1-1 NA TRBV24-1 CATSDFRGQGTEAFF TGTGCCACCAGTGATTTCAGGGGGCAGGGCACTGAAGCTTTCTTT
NA TRBJ1-1 NA TRBV7-9 CASSVTGRTEAFF TGTGCCAGCAGCGTTACAGGGAGAACTGAAGCTTTCTTT
NA TRBJ2-3 NA TRBV6-1 CASSEVWTSTDTQYF TGTGCCAGCAGTGAAGTGTGGACTAGCACAGATACGCAGTATTTT
NA TRBJ1-5 NA TRBV28 CASSLLTGTRDFNQPQHF TGTGCCAGCAGTTTATTGACGGGGACTAGGGATTTTAATCAGCCCCAGCATTTT
TRBD1 TRBJ1-1 NA TRBV5-4 CASSRTGESEAFF TGTGCCAGCAGCAGGACAGGGGAATCTGAAGCTTTCTTT
NA TRBJ2-7 once TRBV19 CATKGQLSYEQYF TGTGCCACCAAAGGACAGCTTTCCTACGAGCAGTACTTC
NA TRBJ2-1 NA TRBV6-2/TRBV6-3 CASSSGLLAYNEQFF TGTGCCAGCAGCTCGGGACTTCTTGCATACAATGAGCAGTTCTTC
NA TRBJ2-7 NA TRBV19 CATTVGDPAYEQYF TGTGCCACAACAGTAGGGGATCCTGCCTACGAGCAGTACTTC
TRBD1 TRBJ1-1 few TRBV7-8 CASSTRQGAADTEAFF TGTGCCAGCAGCACCCGACAGGGGGCGGCGGACACTGAAGCTTTCTTT
NA TRBJ2-3 NA TRBV6-4 CASSDAGSGDTQYF TGTGCCAGCAGTGACGCAGGGTCGGGAGATACGCAGTATTTT
NA TRBJ1-5 NA TRBV10-3 CATANKEVVPQHF TGTGCCACCGCTAATAAAGAGGTCGTACCCCAGCATTTT
TRBD1 TRBJ2-7 NA TRBV3-1/TRBV3-2 CASSPRDRGHYEQYF TGTGCCAGCAGTCCTCGGGACAGGGGGCACTACGAGCAGTACTTC
TRBD1 TRBJ1-5 NA TRBV28 CASSSVRDRDDQPQHF TGTGCCAGCAGTTCCGTCCGGGACAGAGATGATCAGCCCCAGCATTTT
TRBD1 TRBJ2-7 few TRBV18 CASSPDRSSYEQYF TGTGCCAGCTCCCCGGACAGGAGCTCCTACGAGCAGTACTTC
TRBD1 TRBJ1-1 NA TRBV4-2 CASSPTSSGGGNTEAFF TGTGCCAGCAGCCCCACCTCATCAGGGGGAGGGAACACTGAAGCTTTCTTT
TRBD2 TRBJ2-3 NA TRBV25-1 CASSLVGSGGTDTQYF TGTGCCAGCAGTCTTGTCGGGAGCGGGGGCACAGATACGCAGTATTTT
TRBD1 TRBJ1-5 NA TRBV2 CASSPDRDGQPQHF TGTGCCAGCAGCCCCGACAGGGACGGGCAGCCCCAGCATTTT
NA TRBJ1-1 NA TRBV6-5 CASSLYDRNTEAFF TGTGCCAGCAGTTTATACGACAGGAACACTGAAGCTTTCTTT
TRBD2 TRBJ2-1 NA TRBV11-2 CASSSSGSWGEQFF TGTGCCAGCAGCTCTAGCGGGAGCTGGGGTGAGCAGTTCTTC
TRBD2 TRBJ2-3 NA TRBV5-8 CASRKRGDRTDTQYF TGTGCCAGCAGGAAGCGGGGGGATCGCACAGATACGCAGTATTTT
TRBD2 TRBJ2-1 NA TRBV4-1 CASSQDLGGSTNEQFF TGCGCCAGCAGCCAAGATCTGGGCGGGAGCACCAATGAGCAGTTCTTC
TRBD2 TRBJ2-1 NA TRBV10-3 CAISGLAGGHNEQFF TGTGCCATCAGTGGACTAGCGGGAGGGCACAATGAGCAGTTCTTC
TRBD2 TRBJ2-5 NA TRBV5-1 CASSLDPSGGAETQYF TGCGCCAGCAGCTTGGATCCTAGCGGGGGGGCTGAGACCCAGTACTTC
TRBD1 TRBJ1-2 NA TRBV28 CASRSGQNYGYTF TGTGCCAGCAGATCGGGACAGAACTATGGCTACACCTTC
TRBD1 TRBJ1-1 NA TRBV11-2 CASSLTGTGGGLVTEAFF TGTGCCAGCAGCTTAACCGGGACAGGGGGCGGATTGGTCACTGAAGCTTTCTTT
TRBD2 TRBJ2-5 NA TRBV24-1 CATSILAGYQETQYF TGTGCCACCAGTATCCTAGCGGGGTACCAAGAGACCCAGTACTTC
TRBD1 TRBJ1-2 NA TRBV28 CASSFLRWPGTGEYGYTF TGTGCCAGCAGTTTTTTAAGATGGCCCGGGACAGGGGAGTATGGCTACACCTTC
TRBD1 TRBJ1-2 NA TRBV7-2 CASSLAGQGAMGGYTF TGTGCCAGCAGCTTAGCGGGACAGGGGGCGATGGGTGGCTACACCTTC
NA TRBJ1-6 NA TRBV19 CASSMEQGWSPLHF TGTGCCAGTAGTATGGAACAGGGCTGGTCACCCCTCCACTTT
NA TRBJ2-1 NA TRBV10-3 CAISESTGNEQFF TGTGCCATCAGTGAGTCGACGGGGAATGAGCAGTTCTTC